This T cell receptor beta chain comes out of a study of T-cell memory formation after mild COVID-19. Background on the study: TCR clusters were largely donor specific.

Comments on this clonotype: The antigen is not known.

It was 5'RACE with constant-segment primers that produced the TCR alpha and TCR beta cDNA libraries, which carried sample barcodes and UMIs. TCRdb used MiXCR to reprocess the 5' RACE reads, holding one entry per CDR3 protein. The sample has roughly 580,000 distinct CDR3 sequences, approximately 19% seen once; the top ten hold approximately 12%. Study-level findings and limits: Detection of some responders pre-infection suggested pre-existing cross-reactive memory T cells participated.

Sample: PBMCs or a T cell subset sorted from them (not recorded which). The sequence derives from an adult woman who had mild COVID-19 (a few samples of this study predate the infection). Cell type and time point are not known.

The DNA for the CDR3 is TGTGCCAGCATGGGTACTGGAAACACCATATATTTT. Residues: CASMGTGNTIYF. The chain is built from TRBV2 and TRBJ1-3; D is unresolved. V was pared by 7 bases and J by 2 bases, with 6 bases between. This CDR3 is built from 12 residues. The germline gives CDR1 SNHLY, CDR2 FYNNEI.